This T cell receptor beta chain was found in a study of cytomegalovirus exposure and HLA in healthy donors. Overall study: Most donors, approximately 82% of several hundred genotyped, fell in the Caucasian-associated ancestry cluster.

60 Vbeta and 13 Jbeta primers were used in PCR. Sequencing was performed with immunoSEQ multiplex PCR; in TCRdb, only in-frame clones are kept and a portion is missing. The data show roughly 170,000 clones, with roughly four fifths seen just once and around 1.5% held by the top ten. Germline loops: CDR1 SGHNT, CDR2 YYREEE (reference sequence). The V gene end was trimmed by 4 bases and the J gene end by 5 bases; junction bases not matched to a gene: 15. The CDR3 runs 16 residues. Overall study findings and caveats: Previously analyzed data showed that most TCR beta V segments were productive at a frequency of about 87% or about 30%. A list of around 160 TCR beta chains associated with cytomegalovirus was given. Presence/absence analyses took donor sequencing depth as roughly uniform.

About this clone: Its antigen is as yet unknown.

V is TRBV5-4 and J is TRBJ2-7, with 7 bases identical to TRBD2. The sequence was obtained from a man in his fifties in good health and CMV-seronegative. The sample taken for sequencing was PBMCs. CDR3 residues: CASSPPPGQRGNEQYF. In DNA, the CDR3 is TGTGCCAGCAGCCCCCCCCCGGGGCAGCGGGGCAACGAGCAGTACTTC. Drawing the rest from reference TRBV5-4 and TRBJ2-7, the complete variable domain is ETGVTQSPTHLIKTRGQQVTLRCSSQSGHNTVSWYQQALGQGPQFIFQYYREEENGRGNFPPRFSGLQFPNYSSELNVNALELDDSALYLCASSPPPGQRGNEQYFGPGTRLTVT.